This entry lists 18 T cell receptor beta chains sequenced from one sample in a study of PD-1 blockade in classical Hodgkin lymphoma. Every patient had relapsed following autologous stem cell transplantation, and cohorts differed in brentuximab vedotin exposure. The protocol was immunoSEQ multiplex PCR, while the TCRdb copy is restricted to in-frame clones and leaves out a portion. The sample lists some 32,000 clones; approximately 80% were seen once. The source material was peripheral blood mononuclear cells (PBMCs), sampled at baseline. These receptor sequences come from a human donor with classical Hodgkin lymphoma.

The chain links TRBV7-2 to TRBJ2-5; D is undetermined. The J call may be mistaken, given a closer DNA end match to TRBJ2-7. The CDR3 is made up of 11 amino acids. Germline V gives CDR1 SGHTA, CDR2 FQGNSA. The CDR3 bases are TGTGCCAGCAGCCTCTCCTACGAGCAGTACTTC. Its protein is CASSLSYEQYF.

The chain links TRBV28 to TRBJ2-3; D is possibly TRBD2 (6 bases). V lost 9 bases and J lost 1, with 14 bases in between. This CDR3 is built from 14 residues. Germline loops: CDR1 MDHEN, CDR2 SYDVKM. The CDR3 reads CASDQGGGTDTQYF. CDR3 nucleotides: TGTGCCAGTGATCAGGGAGGTGGCACAGATACGCAGTATTTT.

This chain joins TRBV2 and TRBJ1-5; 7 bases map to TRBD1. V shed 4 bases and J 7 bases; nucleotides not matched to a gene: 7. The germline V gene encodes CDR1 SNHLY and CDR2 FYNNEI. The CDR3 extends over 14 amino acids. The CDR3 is CASSGQGVRQPQHF. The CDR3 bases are TGTGCCAGCAGTGGACAGGGCGTTCGCCAGCCCCAGCATTTT.

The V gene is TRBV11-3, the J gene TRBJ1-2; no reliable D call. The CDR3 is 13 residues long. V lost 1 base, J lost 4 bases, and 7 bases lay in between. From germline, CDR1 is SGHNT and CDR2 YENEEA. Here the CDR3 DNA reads TGTGCCAGCAGCTTAGTGTCGGTCTATGGCTACACCTTC. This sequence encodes CASSLVSVYGYTF.

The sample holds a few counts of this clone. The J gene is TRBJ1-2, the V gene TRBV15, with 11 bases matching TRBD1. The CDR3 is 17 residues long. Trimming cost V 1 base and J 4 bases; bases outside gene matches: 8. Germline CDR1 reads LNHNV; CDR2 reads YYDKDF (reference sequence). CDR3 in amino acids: CATSRGDRGIRSYGYTF. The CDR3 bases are TGTGCCACCAGCAGAGGGGACAGGGGGATTCGGTCCTATGGCTACACCTTC.

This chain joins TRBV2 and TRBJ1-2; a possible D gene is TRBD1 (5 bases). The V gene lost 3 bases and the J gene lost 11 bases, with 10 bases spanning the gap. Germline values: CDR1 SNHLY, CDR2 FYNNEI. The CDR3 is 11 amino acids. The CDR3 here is CASSEGDPYTF. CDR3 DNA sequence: TGTGCCAGCAGTGAGGGGGACCCTTACACCTTC.

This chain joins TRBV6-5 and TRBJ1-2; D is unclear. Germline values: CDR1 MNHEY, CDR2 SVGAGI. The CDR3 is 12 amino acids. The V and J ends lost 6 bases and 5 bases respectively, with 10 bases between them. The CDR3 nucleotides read TGTGCCAGCAGGAGACTTCCTTATGGCTACACCTTC. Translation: CASRRLPYGYTF.

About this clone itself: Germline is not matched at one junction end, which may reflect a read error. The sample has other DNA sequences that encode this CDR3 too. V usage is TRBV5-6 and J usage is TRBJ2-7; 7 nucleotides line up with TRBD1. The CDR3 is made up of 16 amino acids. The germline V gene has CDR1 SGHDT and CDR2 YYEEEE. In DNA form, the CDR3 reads TGTGCCAGCAGCTTGGCCGGGACAGCCCTTTCCTACGAGCAGTACTTT. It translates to CASSLAGTALSYEQYF.

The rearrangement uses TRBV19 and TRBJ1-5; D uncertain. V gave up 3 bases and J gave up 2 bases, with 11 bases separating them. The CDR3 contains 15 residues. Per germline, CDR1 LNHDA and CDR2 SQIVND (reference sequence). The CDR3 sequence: CASSMDEVRNQPQHF. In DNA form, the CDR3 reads TGTGCCAGTAGTATGGACGAGGTTCGCAATCAGCCCCAGCATTTT.

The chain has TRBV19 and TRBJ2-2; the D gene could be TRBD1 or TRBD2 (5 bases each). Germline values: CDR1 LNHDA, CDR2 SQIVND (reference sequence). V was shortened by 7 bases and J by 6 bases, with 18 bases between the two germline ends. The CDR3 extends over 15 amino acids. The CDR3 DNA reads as TGTGCCAGTAACCCCATGATTCAGGGAGCCGGGGAGCTGTTTTTT. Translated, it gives CASNPMIQGAGELFF.

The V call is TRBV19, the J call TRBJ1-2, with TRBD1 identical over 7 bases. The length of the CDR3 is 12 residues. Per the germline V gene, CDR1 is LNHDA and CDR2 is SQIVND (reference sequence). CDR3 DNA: TGTGTGACCGGGACAGAGTTTTATGGCTACACCTTC. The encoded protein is CVTGTEFYGYTF.

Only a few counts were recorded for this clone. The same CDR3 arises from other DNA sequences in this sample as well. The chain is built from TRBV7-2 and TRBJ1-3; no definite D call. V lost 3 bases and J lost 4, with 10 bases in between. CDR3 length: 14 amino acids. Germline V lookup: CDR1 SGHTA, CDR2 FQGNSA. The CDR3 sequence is CASSFKSSGNTIYF. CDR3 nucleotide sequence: TGTGCCAGCAGCTTTAAGAGTTCCGGAAACACCATATATTTT.

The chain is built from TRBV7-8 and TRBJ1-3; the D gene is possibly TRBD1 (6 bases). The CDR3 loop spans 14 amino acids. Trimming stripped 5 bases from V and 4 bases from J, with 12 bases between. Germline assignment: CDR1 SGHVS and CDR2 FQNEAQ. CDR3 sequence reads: CASSTQGSGNTIYF. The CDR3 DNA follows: TGTGCCAGCAGCACACAGGGATCAGGAAACACCATATATTTT.

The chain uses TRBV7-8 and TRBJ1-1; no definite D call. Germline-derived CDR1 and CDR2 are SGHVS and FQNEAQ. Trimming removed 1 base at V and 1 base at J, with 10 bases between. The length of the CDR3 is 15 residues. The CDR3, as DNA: TGTGCCAGCAGCTTAGGACGGGTCCCGAACACTGAAGCTTTCTTT. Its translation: CASSLGRVPNTEAFF.

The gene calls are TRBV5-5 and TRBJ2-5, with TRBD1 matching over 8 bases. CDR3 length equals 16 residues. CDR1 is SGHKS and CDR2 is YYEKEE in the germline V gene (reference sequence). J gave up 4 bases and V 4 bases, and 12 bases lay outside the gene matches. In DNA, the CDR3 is TGTGCCAGCAGCATCCCTCCCGGACAGGGTGGAGAGACCCAGTACTTC. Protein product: CASSIPPGQGGETQYF.

The DNA of the CDR3 is TGTGCCAGCAGTGAAGTGACAGGGAGGGAGACCCAGTACTTC. Protein product: CASSEVTGRETQYF. The rearrangement joins TRBV6-1 to TRBJ2-5; the D gene is possibly TRBD1 (7 bases). This CDR3 is built from 14 residues. The ends were cut back, 1 base at V and 5 bases at J, with 11 bases in the middle. CDR1 is MNHNS and CDR2 is SASEGT in the germline V gene.

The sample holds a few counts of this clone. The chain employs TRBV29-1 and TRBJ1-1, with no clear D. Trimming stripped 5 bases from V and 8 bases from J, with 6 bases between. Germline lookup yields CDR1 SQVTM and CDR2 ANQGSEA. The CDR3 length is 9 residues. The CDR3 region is CSVSQEAFF. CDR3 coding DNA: TGCAGCGTTAGCCAAGAAGCTTTCTTT.

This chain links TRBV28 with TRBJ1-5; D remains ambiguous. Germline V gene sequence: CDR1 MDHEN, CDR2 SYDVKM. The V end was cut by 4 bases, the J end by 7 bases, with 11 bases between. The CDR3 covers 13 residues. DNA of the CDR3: TGTGCCAGCAGTTGGCAAGTGGAACAGCCCCAGCATTTT. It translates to CASSWQVEQPQHF. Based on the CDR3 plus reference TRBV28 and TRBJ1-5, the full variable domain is DVKVTQSSRYLVKRTGEKVFLECVQDMDHENMFWYRQDPGLGLRLIYFSYDVKMKEKGDIPEGYSVSREKKERFSLILESASTNQTSMYLCASSWQVEQPQHFGDGTRLSIL.